The clone carrying this TCR beta chain was picked up one time. Original methodology: Nucleated cell number was recorded as an estimate derived from reference gene primer amplification. Profiled with immunoSEQ multiplex PCR; TCRdb holds only in-frame clones, not every one. V, J and clone size derive from that table, while D and trimming were established from the DNA sequence. The repertoire has about 80,000 clones, under 80% of them found once; the top ten carry around a sixth. The sample originates from a study of blood T cell repertoires in COVID-19. About the study: Specimens from acute and convalescent COVID-19 originated in the United States, Italy and Spain. Sample material is recorded as cDNA or gDNA derived from T cells, B-cell-depleted T cells, or PBMCs.

Per germline, CDR1 KGHSH and CDR2 LQKENI. This CDR3 is 15 amino acids long. V trimming: 2 bases; J trimming: 4 bases; junction bases outside the gene matches: 4. What was sequenced was peripheral blood. This chain links TRBV18 with TRBJ1-2, with 10 positions matching TRBD1. The TCR sequence derives from a human donor in a cohort sampled during active COVID-19. CDR3 nucleotide sequence: TGTGCCAGCTCACCATGGGACAGGGGCACCTATGGCTACACCTTC. Amino acids: CASSPWDRGTYGYTF.